The clone carrying this T cell receptor beta chain was counted many times. The data stem from a study of CD8+CD57+ T cells in acquired aplastic anemia. Using genomic DNA as the template, TCR beta VDJ and CDR3 profiling was carried out. A single record per CDR3 protein comes from TCRdb applying MiXCR to the reads. The repertoire consists of approximately 160,000 distinct CDR3 sequences, with around 43% occurring once and the leading ten covering 3.2%. From germline, CDR1 is SQVTM and CDR2 ANQGSEA. The V segment lost 4 bases and the J segment 5 bases; nucleotides outside the gene matches: 9. The CDR3 sequence is 15 residues long. CD8+CD57+ cell expansion, shown by flow cytometry, had occurred in the patients selected for sequencing.

Sequenced: sorted CD4+, CD8+, or CD8+CD57+ T cells (not recorded which) from PBMCs. The V gene is TRBV29-1, the J gene TRBJ2-5; 11 bases are shared with TRBD2. The receptor comes from a human donor with aplastic anemia. The CDR3 loop is CSVAIAGGPGETQYF. In DNA, the CDR3 is TGCAGCGTTGCCATAGCGGGAGGGCCCGGGGAGACCCAGTACTTC.